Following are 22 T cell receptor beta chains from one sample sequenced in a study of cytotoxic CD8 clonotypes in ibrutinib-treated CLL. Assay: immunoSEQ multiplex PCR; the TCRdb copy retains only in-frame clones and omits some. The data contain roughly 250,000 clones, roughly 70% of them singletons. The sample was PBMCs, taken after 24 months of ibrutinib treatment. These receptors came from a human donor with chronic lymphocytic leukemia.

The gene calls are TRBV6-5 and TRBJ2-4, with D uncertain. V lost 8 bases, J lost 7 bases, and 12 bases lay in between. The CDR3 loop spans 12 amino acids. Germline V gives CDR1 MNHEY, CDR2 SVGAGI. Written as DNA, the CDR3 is TGTGCCAGCCGAAGCGATGAGAACATTCAGTACTTC. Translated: CASRSDENIQYF.

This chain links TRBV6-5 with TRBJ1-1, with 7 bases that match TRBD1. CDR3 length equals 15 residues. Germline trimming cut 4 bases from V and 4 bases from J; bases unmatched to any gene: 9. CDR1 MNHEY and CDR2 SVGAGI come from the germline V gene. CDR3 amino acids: CASSLHRGEGTEAFF. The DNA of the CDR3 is TGTGCCAGCAGTTTGCACAGGGGTGAGGGCACTGAAGCTTTCTTT.

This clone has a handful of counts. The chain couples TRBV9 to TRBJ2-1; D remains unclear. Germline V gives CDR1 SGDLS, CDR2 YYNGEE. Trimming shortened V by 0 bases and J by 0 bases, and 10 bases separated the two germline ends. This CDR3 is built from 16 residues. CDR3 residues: CASSVGPISSYNEQFF. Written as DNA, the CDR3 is TGTGCCAGCAGCGTAGGACCGATTAGCTCCTACAATGAGCAGTTCTTC.

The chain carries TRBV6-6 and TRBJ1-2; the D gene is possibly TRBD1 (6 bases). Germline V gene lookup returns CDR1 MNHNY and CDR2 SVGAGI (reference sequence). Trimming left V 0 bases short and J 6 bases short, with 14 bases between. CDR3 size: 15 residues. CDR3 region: CASSYSIGGRDGYTF. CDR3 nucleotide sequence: TGTGCCAGCAGTTACTCGATCGGGGGGCGAGATGGCTACACCTTC.

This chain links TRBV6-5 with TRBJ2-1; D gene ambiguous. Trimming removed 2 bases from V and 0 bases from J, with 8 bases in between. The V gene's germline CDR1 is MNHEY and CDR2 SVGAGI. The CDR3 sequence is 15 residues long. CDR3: CASSYGPPSYNEQFF. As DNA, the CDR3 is TGTGCCAGCAGTTACGGACCACCCTCCTACAATGAGCAGTTCTTC.

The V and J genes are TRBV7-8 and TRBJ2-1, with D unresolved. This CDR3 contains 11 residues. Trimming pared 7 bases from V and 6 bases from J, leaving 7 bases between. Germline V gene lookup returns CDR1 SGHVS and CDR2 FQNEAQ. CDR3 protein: CASTSPNEQFF. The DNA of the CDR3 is TGTGCCAGCACCTCGCCCAATGAGCAGTTCTTC.

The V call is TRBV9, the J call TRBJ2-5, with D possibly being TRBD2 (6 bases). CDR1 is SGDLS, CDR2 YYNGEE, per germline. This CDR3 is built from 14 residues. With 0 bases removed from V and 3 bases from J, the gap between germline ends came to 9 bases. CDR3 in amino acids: CASSVAGGEETQYF. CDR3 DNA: TGTGCCAGCAGCGTAGCTGGAGGGGAAGAGACCCAGTACTTC. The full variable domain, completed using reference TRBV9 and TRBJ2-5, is DSGVTQTPKHLITATGQRVTLRCSPRSGDLSVYWYQQSLDQGLQFLIQYYNGEERAKGNILERFSAQQFPDLHSELNLSSLELGDSALYFCASSVAGGEETQYFGPGTRLLVL.

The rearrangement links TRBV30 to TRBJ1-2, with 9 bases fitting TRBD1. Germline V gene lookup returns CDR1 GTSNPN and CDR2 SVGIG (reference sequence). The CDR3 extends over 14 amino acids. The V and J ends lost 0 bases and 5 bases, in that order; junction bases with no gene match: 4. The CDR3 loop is CAWSVQGAEYGYTF. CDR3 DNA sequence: TGTGCCTGGAGTGTACAGGGGGCGGAATATGGCTACACCTTC. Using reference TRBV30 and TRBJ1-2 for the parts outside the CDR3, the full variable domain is SQTIHQWPATLVQPVGSPLSLECTVEGTSNPNLYWYRQAAGRGLQLLFYSVGIGQISSEVPQNLSASRPQDRQFILSSKKLLLSDSGFYLCAWSVQGAEYGYTFGSGTRLTVV.

The CDR3 loop is CASSQVLADASSYEQYF. The DNA for the CDR3 is TGCGCCAGCAGCCAAGTACTAGCGGATGCCAGCTCCTACGAGCAGTACTTC. The chain has TRBV4-1 and TRBJ2-7; 8 nucleotides match TRBD2. The trim removed 1 base at V and 0 bases at J, leaving 8 bases unmatched. Germline V gene sequence: CDR1 MGHRA, CDR2 YSYEKL. CDR3 length equals 17 residues.

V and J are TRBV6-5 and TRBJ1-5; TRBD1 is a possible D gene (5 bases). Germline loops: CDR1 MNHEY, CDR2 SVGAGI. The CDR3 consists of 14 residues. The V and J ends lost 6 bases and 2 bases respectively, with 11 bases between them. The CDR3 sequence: CASRRQTGNQPQHF. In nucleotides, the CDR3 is TGTGCCAGCAGGAGACAGACGGGCAATCAGCCCCAGCATTTT.

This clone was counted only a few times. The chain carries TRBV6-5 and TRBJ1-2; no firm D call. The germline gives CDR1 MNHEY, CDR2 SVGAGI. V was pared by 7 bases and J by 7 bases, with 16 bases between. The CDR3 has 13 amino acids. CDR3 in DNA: TGTGCCAGCAAACCCTGGGCGAGTTTTGGCTACACCTTC. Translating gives CASKPWASFGYTF.

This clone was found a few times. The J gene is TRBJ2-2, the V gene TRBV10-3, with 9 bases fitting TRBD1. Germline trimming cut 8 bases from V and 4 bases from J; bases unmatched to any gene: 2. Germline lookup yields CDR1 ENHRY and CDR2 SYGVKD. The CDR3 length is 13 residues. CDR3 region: CAIGTGSTGELFF. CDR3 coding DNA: TGTGCCATCGGGACAGGGAGCACCGGGGAGCTGTTTTTT.

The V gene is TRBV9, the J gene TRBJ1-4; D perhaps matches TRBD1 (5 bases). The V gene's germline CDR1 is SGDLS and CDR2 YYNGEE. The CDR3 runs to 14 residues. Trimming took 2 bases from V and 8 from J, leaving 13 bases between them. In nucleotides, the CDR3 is TGTGCCAGCAGCGTTGGCCAGGGCGAGGAAAAACTGTTTTTT. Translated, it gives CASSVGQGEEKLFF.

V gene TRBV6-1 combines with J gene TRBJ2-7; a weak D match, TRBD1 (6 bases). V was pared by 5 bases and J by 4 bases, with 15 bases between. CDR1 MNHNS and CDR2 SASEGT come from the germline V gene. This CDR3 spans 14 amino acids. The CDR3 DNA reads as TGTGCCAGCAGTCCGAGCGGACAGTTATACGAGCAGTACTTC. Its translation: CASSPSGQLYEQYF.

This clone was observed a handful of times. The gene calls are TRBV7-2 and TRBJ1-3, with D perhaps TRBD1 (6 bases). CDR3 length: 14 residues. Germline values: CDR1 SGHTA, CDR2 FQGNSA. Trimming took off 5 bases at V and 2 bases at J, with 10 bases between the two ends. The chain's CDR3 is CASSKGGTGNTIYF. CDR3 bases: TGTGCCAGCAGCAAAGGGGGAACTGGAAACACCATATATTTT. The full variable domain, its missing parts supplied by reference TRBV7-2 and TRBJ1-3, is GAGVSQSPSNKVTEKGKDVELRCDPISGHTALYWYRQSLGQGLEFLIYFQGNSAPDKSGLPSDRFSAERTGGSVSTLTIQRTQQEDSAVYLCASSKGGTGNTIYFGEGSWLTVV.

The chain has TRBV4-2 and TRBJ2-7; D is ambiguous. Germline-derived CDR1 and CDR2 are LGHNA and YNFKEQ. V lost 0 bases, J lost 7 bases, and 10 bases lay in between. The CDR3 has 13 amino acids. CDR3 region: CASSQDRPREQYF. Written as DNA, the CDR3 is TGTGCCAGCAGCCAAGACCGACCTCGGGAGCAGTACTTC.

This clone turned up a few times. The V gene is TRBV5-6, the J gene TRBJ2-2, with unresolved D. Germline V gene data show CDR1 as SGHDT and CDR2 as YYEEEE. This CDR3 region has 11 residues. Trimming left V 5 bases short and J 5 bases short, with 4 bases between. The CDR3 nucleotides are TGTGCCAGCAGGTCAACCGGGGAGCTGTTTTTT. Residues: CASRSTGELFF. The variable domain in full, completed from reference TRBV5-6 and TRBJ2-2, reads DAGVTQSPTHLIKTRGQQVTLRCSPKSGHDTVSWYQQALGQGPQFIFQYYEEEERQRGNFPDRFSGHQFPNYSSELNVNALLLGDSALYLCASRSTGELFFGEGSRLTVL.

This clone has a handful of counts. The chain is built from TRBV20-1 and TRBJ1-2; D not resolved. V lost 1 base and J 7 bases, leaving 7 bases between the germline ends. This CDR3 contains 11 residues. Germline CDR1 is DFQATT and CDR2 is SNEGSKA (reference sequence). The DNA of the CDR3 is TGCAGTGCTAGAGTGGCAGGTGGCTACACCTTC. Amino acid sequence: CSARVAGGYTF.

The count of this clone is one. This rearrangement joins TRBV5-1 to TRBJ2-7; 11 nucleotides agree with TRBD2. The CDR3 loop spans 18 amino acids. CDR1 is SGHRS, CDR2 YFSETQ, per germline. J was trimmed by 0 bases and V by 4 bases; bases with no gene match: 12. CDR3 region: CASSTASGRPPSSYEQYF. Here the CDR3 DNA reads TGCGCCAGCAGCACCGCTAGCGGGAGGCCCCCTAGCTCCTACGAGCAGTACTTC.

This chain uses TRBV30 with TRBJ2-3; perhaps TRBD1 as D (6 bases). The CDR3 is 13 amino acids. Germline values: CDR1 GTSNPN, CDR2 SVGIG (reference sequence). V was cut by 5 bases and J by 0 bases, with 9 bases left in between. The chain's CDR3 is CAWWTESTDTQYF. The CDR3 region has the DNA TGTGCCTGGTGGACAGAAAGCACAGATACGCAGTATTTT.

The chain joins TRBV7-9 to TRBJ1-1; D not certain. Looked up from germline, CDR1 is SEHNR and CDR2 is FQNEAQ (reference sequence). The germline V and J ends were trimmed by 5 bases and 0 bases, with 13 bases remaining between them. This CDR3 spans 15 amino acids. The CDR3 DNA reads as TGTGCCAGCAGCATCCATATCGGGGTGAACACTGAAGCTTTCTTT. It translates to CASSIHIGVNTEAFF. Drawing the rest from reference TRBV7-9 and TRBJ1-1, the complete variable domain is DTGVSQNPRHKITKRGQNVTFRCDPISEHNRLYWYRQTLGQGPEFLTYFQNEAQLEKSRLLSDRFSAERPKGSFSTLEIQRTEQGDSAMYLCASSIHIGVNTEAFFGQGTRLTVV.

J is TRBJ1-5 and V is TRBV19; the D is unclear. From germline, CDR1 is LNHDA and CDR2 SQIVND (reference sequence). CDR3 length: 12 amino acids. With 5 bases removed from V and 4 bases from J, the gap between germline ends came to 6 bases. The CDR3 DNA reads TGTGCCAGTAGTGTAAAGAATCAGCCCCAGCATTTT. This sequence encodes CASSVKNQPQHF.